One sample yielded the 31 T cell receptor beta chains listed below, sequenced in a study of cytomegalovirus exposure and HLA in healthy donors. Primers for the PCR totalled 60 Vbeta and 13 Jbeta. Profiling relied on immunoSEQ multiplex PCR, and the TCRdb table lists in-frame clones only, not all of them. The sample carries 150,000 to 200,000 clones, approximately 80% recorded once. The sequenced sample was PBMCs. These receptors all come from a woman younger than 45 in good health and CMV-seronegative.

The V call is TRBV9, the J call TRBJ2-2; D not certain. The CDR3 contains 16 residues. V lost 0 bases and J lost 4, with 13 bases in between. Per germline, CDR1 SGDLS and CDR2 YYNGEE. The CDR3 DNA follows: TGTGCCAGCAGCGTAGGTCCCACCCCGAGCACCGGGGAGCTGTTTTTT. The encoded protein is CASSVGPTPSTGELFF.

This chain links TRBV11-3 with TRBJ2-1; TRBD1 matches at 10 bases. The CDR3 totals 16 residues. Trimming removed 4 bases from V and 9 bases from J; junction bases left unmatched: 12. Germline assignment: CDR1 SGHNT and CDR2 YENEEA. Here the CDR3 reads CASSSGQGPSWGEQFF. In nucleotides, the CDR3 is TGTGCCAGCAGCTCGGGACAGGGGCCCTCCTGGGGTGAGCAGTTCTTC.

This clone was seen a handful of times. This chain uses TRBV4-3 with TRBJ1-4; D call uncertain. Trimming took 0 bases from V and 4 from J, leaving 9 bases between them. The CDR3 runs 15 residues. Per the germline V gene, CDR1 is LGHNA and CDR2 is YSLEER. The chain's CDR3 is CASSQDAGNNEKLFF. CDR3 bases: TGCGCCAGCAGCCAAGATGCGGGAAATAATGAAAAACTGTTTTTT.

The rearrangement joins TRBV4-2 to TRBJ2-1; TRBD2 matches at 11 bases. The length of the CDR3 is 19 residues. Trimming removed 0 bases from V and 3 bases from J; junction bases left unmatched: 10. The V gene's germline CDR1 is LGHNA and CDR2 YNFKEQ. The CDR3 DNA reads TGTGCCAGCAGCCAAGAGATTAGGACTAGCGGGTTCTACTACAATGAGCAGTTCTTC. Its translation is CASSQEIRTSGFYYNEQFF.

V gene TRBV4-1 combines with J gene TRBJ2-1; 10 bases line up with TRBD2. With 1 base clipped from V and 8 bases from J, the junction kept 8 bases outside the gene matches. The CDR3 totals 16 residues. Germline CDR1 is MGHRA and CDR2 is YSYEKL. CDR3 nucleotide sequence: TGCGCCAGCAGCCAAGCTCGAGCGGGAGGGCCCCATGAGCAGTTCTTC. Protein product: CASSQARAGGPHEQFF.

The V call is TRBV19, the J call TRBJ1-2; a weak D match, TRBD1 (5 bases). This CDR3 has 15 residues. CDR1 and CDR2 from the germline V gene are LNHDA and SQIVND (reference sequence). Trimming left V 3 bases short and J 2 bases short, with 13 bases between. The CDR3 nucleotides are TGTGCCAGTAGTATGGACACCAGGCCGAACTATGGCTACACCTTC. Residues: CASSMDTRPNYGYTF.

The genes are TRBV2 and TRBJ2-1; 10 bases agree with TRBD1. Germline V lookup: CDR1 SNHLY, CDR2 FYNNEI. The CDR3 runs to 14 residues. Losses at the gene ends were 5 bases for V and 8 bases for J; bases not matched to a gene: 6. As DNA, the CDR3 is TGTGCCAGCAGTCGACAGGGGGCTGAGGATGAGCAGTTCTTC. This encodes CASSRQGAEDEQFF.

This clone appeared a single time. The chain employs TRBV25-1 and TRBJ2-6; D uncertain. Germline V gives CDR1 MGHDK, CDR2 SYGVNS. V was clipped by 8 bases and J by 2 bases, with 7 bases between them. The CDR3 is made up of 13 amino acids. The DNA for the CDR3 is TGTGCCAGCGAGGAACCTGGGGCCAACGTCCTGACTTTC. Its protein is CASEEPGANVLTF.

The CDR3 is CASSVQGGQETQYF. The CDR3 bases are TGTGCCAGCAGCGTACAGGGGGGCCAAGAGACCCAGTACTTC. The chain has TRBV7-2 and TRBJ2-5; the match to TRBD1 covers 8 bases. Trimming cost V 5 bases and J 1 base; bases outside gene matches: 3. There are 14 residues in the CDR3. The germline CDR1 and CDR2 sequences are SGHTA and FQGNSA.

This chain links TRBV11-2 with TRBJ1-2; 7 bases are a match to TRBD1. V lost 1 base and J lost 8; bases outside the gene matches: 13. Germline V gene data show CDR1 as SGHAT and CDR2 as FQNNGV. The CDR3 runs 16 residues. CDR3 coding DNA: TGTGCCAGCAGCTTAGGTTCCCCGCAGGGGGTTGACGGCTACACCTTC. Its protein is CASSLGSPQGVDGYTF.

The chain is built from TRBV4-1 and TRBJ2-6; 10 positions match TRBD1. Germline CDR1 is MGHRA and CDR2 is YSYEKL. J lost 0 bases, V lost 4 bases, and 3 bases had no gene match. The CDR3 covers 17 residues. The DNA of the CDR3 is TGCGCCAGCAGCCCCGGGACAGGGGTCTCTGGGGCCAACGTCCTGACTTTC. Protein sequence: CASSPGTGVSGANVLTF.

This clone was counted only a few times. This rearrangement joins TRBV28 to TRBJ2-3; D remains unclear. The length of the CDR3 is 13 residues. The V end lost 7 bases, the J end lost 1 base, and 9 bases lay between the germline ends. The germline gives CDR1 MDHEN, CDR2 SYDVKM. The CDR3: CASISPGTDTQYF. In DNA form, the CDR3 reads TGTGCCAGCATTTCGCCGGGCACAGATACGCAGTATTTT.

This clone was observed a handful of times. Other DNA sequences in this specimen translate into the identical CDR3. The chain carries TRBV5-6 and TRBJ2-7; 10 bases match TRBD1. CDR1 is SGHDT, CDR2 YYEEEE, per germline. V shed 2 bases, J shed 4 bases, and the junction held 3 bases outside the gene matches. The CDR3 consists of 14 residues. CDR3 nucleotides: TGTGCCAGCAGCTTATTGGACAGGGGGTACGAGCAGTACTTC. It encodes CASSLLDRGYEQYF.

The chain carries TRBV7-3 and TRBJ2-2; 12 positions agree with TRBD2. This CDR3 contains 15 residues. The V and J ends lost 5 bases and 6 bases, in that order; junction bases with no gene match: 4. CDR1 SGHTA and CDR2 FQGTGA come from the germline V gene. Written as DNA, the CDR3 is TGTGCCAGCAGCCGACTAGCGGGAGCGGCCGGGGAGCTGTTTTTT. This translates into CASSRLAGAAGELFF. Variable domain in full (rest from reference TRBV7-3 and TRBJ2-2): GAGVSQTPSNKVTEKGKYVELRCDPISGHTALYWYRQSLGQGPEFLIYFQGTGAADDSGLPNDRFFAVRPEGSVSTLKIQRTERGDSAVYLCASSRLAGAAGELFFGEGSRLTVL.

The chain couples TRBV7-9 to TRBJ2-1; 8 nucleotides match TRBD1. Germline-derived CDR1 and CDR2 are SEHNR and FQNEAQ (reference sequence). The length of the CDR3 is 18 residues. Trimming removed 4 bases from V and 4 bases from J; junction bases left unmatched: 15. The CDR3 sequence: CASSSPEWGQEGYNEQFF. CDR3 in DNA: TGTGCCAGCAGCTCCCCCGAGTGGGGACAGGAGGGATACAATGAGCAGTTCTTC. Full variable domain (rest looked up from reference TRBV7-9 and TRBJ2-1): DTGVSQNPRHKITKRGQNVTFRCDPISEHNRLYWYRQTLGQGPEFLTYFQNEAQLEKSRLLSDRFSAERPKGSFSTLEIQRTEQGDSAMYLCASSSPEWGQEGYNEQFFGPGTRLTVL.

V gene TRBV28 combines with J gene TRBJ1-5; D might be TRBD1 (6 bases). The germline gives CDR1 MDHEN, CDR2 SYDVKM. Trimming removed 3 bases from V and 6 bases from J, with 12 bases in between. CDR3 size: 14 residues. CDR3 DNA sequence: TGTGCCAGCAGTTTTGTGACAGGAGGTCAGCCCCAGCATTTT. It encodes CASSFVTGGQPQHF. The full variable domain, completed using reference TRBV28 and TRBJ1-5, is DVKVTQSSRYLVKRTGEKVFLECVQDMDHENMFWYRQDPGLGLRLIYFSYDVKMKEKGDIPEGYSVSREKKERFSLILESASTNQTSMYLCASSFVTGGQPQHFGDGTRLSIL.

V is TRBV2 and J is TRBJ1-2, with 9 bases lining up with TRBD1. Germline-derived CDR1 and CDR2 are SNHLY and FYNNEI. The CDR3 spans 17 residues. V lost 2 bases to trimming and J lost 5 bases; unmatched junction nucleotides: 12. The chain's CDR3 is CASSEWGGAGQGYGYTF. The CDR3 DNA is TGTGCCAGCAGTGAATGGGGGGGTGCGGGACAGGGTTATGGCTACACCTTC.

The rearrangement joins TRBV29-1 to TRBJ1-1; TRBD1 is a possible D gene (5 bases). The length of the CDR3 is 17 residues. Trimming removed 6 bases from V and 0 bases from J, with 23 bases in between. Germline V lookup: CDR1 SQVTM, CDR2 ANQGSEA. CDR3 residues: CSVAGRGPNGVNTEAFF. The CDR3 region has the DNA TGCAGCGTGGCGGGACGTGGTCCCAACGGAGTGAACACTGAAGCTTTCTTT.

The chain recombines TRBV18 with TRBJ1-1; 8 bases fit TRBD1. This CDR3 has 15 amino acids. V shed 6 bases, J shed 5 bases, and the junction held 11 bases outside the gene matches. Germline loops: CDR1 KGHSH, CDR2 LQKENI. The CDR3, as DNA: TGTGCCAGCTCGTTAGACAGGGGCGCAGGGACTGAAGCTTTCTTT. Its translation is CASSLDRGAGTEAFF.

V is TRBV4-2 and J is TRBJ1-2; 9 nucleotides match TRBD1. There are 15 residues in the CDR3. Trimming at V came to 6 bases and at J to 7 bases, leaving 12 bases not matched to a gene. Germline CDR1 LGHNA, CDR2 YNFKEQ. The CDR3 coding sequence is TGTGCCAGCAGGAGGATAGCGGACAGGGGTACTGGCTACACCTTC. This sequence encodes CASRRIADRGTGYTF.

The chain couples TRBV6-5 to TRBJ1-5; D may be TRBD1 (6 bases). There are 14 residues in the CDR3. Germline CDR1 reads MNHEY; CDR2 reads SVGAGI. Trimming stripped 5 bases from V and 6 bases from J, with 14 bases between. CDR3 sequence: CASSTDRGGQPQHF. The CDR3, as DNA: TGTGCCAGCAGTACAGATAGGGGGGGTCAGCCCCAGCATTTT.

The rearrangement uses TRBV4-3 and TRBJ2-1; D ambiguous. The CDR3 is 15 residues long. Deletions cut 3 bases from V and 0 bases from J, with 9 bases between. Germline values: CDR1 LGHNA, CDR2 YSLEER. CDR3 sequence reads: CASSQTPSSYNEQFF. The CDR3 DNA reads TGCGCCAGCAGCCAGACTCCGTCCTCCTACAATGAGCAGTTCTTC.

The CDR3 coding sequence is TGTGCCAGCAGCGTAGAGGGGATCAGGAATGAAAAACTGTTTTTT. This gives the protein CASSVEGIRNEKLFF. The chain couples TRBV9 to TRBJ1-4; D may be TRBD1 (5 bases). Germline assignment: CDR1 SGDLS and CDR2 YYNGEE. V lost 0 bases and J 5 bases, leaving 11 bases between the germline ends. This CDR3 comprises 15 residues.

This chain connects TRBV14 to TRBJ1-1, with D maybe TRBD1 (5 bases). This CDR3 region has 13 residues. CDR1 SGHDN and CDR2 FVKESK come from the germline V gene. Deletions cut 1 base from V and 5 bases from J, with 8 bases between. CDR3 nucleotides: TGTGCCAGCAGCCAAGTACGGGGGACTGAAGCTTTCTTT. Amino acids: CASSQVRGTEAFF.

The V gene is TRBV27, the J gene TRBJ2-3; 7 bases map to TRBD2. The CDR3 extends over 15 amino acids. Germline-derived CDR1 and CDR2 are MNHEY and SMNVEV (reference sequence). J lost 2 bases, V lost 2 bases, and 4 bases had no gene match. The CDR3 sequence: CASSLTGGPTDTQYF. In nucleotides, the CDR3 is TGTGCCAGCAGTTTAACGGGGGGACCCACAGATACGCAGTATTTT.

The chain has TRBV28 and TRBJ2-7, with a tentative D call TRBD1 (6 bases). Germline lookup yields CDR1 MDHEN and CDR2 SYDVKM. This CDR3 region has 13 residues. Between the trimmed V and J ends, which lost 11 bases and 0 bases, there was a span of 14 bases. The CDR3 DNA sequence: TGTGCCTGCGGGCCAGGGGACTCCTACGAGCAGTACTTC. This translates into CACGPGDSYEQYF. Complete variable domain (other parts from reference TRBV28 and TRBJ2-7): DVKVTQSSRYLVKRTGEKVFLECVQDMDHENMFWYRQDPGLGLRLIYFSYDVKMKEKGDIPEGYSVSREKKERFSLILESASTNQTSMYLCACGPGDSYEQYFGPGTRLTVT.

The chain carries TRBV5-6 and TRBJ1-4; possible D gene TRBD1, 5 bases. Trimming took 2 bases from V and 12 from J, leaving 23 bases between them. Germline V lookup: CDR1 SGHDT, CDR2 YYEEEE. The CDR3 consists of 16 residues. In DNA, the CDR3 is TGTGCCAGCAGCTTTCTCGGGGCCGCCGGCGGAGGGGAACTGTTTTTT. This encodes CASSFLGAAGGGELFF.

The CDR3: CASAGLAKNIQYF. The CDR3 DNA sequence: TGTGCCAGCGCGGGGCTAGCCAAAAACATTCAGTACTTC. The chain has TRBV19 and TRBJ2-4, with D tentatively TRBD2 (6 bases). Germline CDR1 and CDR2: LNHDA and SQIVND (reference sequence). V lost 9 bases, J lost 0 bases, and 9 bases lay in between. The CDR3 consists of 13 residues.

The genes are TRBV11-3 and TRBJ2-7; a weak D match, TRBD2 (5 bases). CDR3 length equals 12 residues. V gave up 1 base and J gave up 6 bases, with 7 bases separating them. Germline V CDR1 and CDR2: SGHNT, YENEEA. The CDR3 sequence: CASSLGGFEQYF. In DNA, the CDR3 is TGTGCCAGCAGCTTAGGAGGGTTCGAGCAGTACTTC. The full variable domain, with the rest looked up from reference TRBV11-3 and TRBJ2-7, is EAGVVQSPRYKIIEKKQPVAFWCNPISGHNTLYWYLQNLGQGPELLIRYENEEAVDDSQLPKDRFSAERLKGVDSTLKIQPAELGDSAVYLCASSLGGFEQYFGPGTRLTVT.

As regards this clone: At one end the junction does not follow the germline gene, possibly because of a read error. The chain employs TRBV9 and TRBJ2-2; 7 bases match TRBD1. CDR1 is SGDLS and CDR2 is YYNGEE in the germline V gene. This CDR3 is 16 amino acids long. CDR3 nucleotides: TGTGCCAGCAGCGTAGAGGGGGCGGCGAACACCAGGGAGCTGTTTTTT. This sequence encodes CASSVEGAANTRELFF.

The gene calls are TRBV7-2 and TRBJ2-7; D might be TRBD1 (5 bases). The germline CDR1 and CDR2 sequences are SGHTA and FQGNSA. The CDR3 spans 14 residues. With 5 bases removed from V and 5 bases from J, the gap between germline ends came to 16 bases. The CDR3 protein is CASSPGQPVHEQYF. For the CDR3, the DNA is TGTGCCAGCAGCCCAGGACAACCAGTCCACGAGCAGTACTTC.